This T cell receptor beta chain was recorded in a study of regulatory T cells in long-lasting Graves disease. About the study: Patients with persistent Graves' disease had over 5 years of antithyroid drugs and persistent TSH receptor antibodies. Study-wide points: Analysis covered peripheral blood alone, not thyroid tissue. TCR diversity was lower in persistent Graves' patients than in newly diagnosed ones.

Stated time point: persistent/refractory GD, antithyroid drugs over 5 years with positive TRAb. PBMC-derived RNA was used for the TCR library. With EDTA tubes as the receptacles, around 10 milliliters of peripheral blood were drawn. From germline, CDR1 is GTSNPN and CDR2 SVGIG (reference sequence). The CDR3 has 13 amino acids. With regard to this clonotype: Its antigen is not known. An end of the junction does not agree with germline; a read error may underlie this.

Researchers made TCR beta libraries by using iRepertoire HTBI primers and running Arm-PCR on CDR3 regions. In TCRdb, the multiplex PCR reads were re-called with MiXCR into one record per CDR3 protein. This table has approximately 400,000 distinct CDR3 sequences, less than 25% appearing once. This chain connects TRBV30 to TRBJ2-7; 9 bases line up with TRBD2. The sequencing here drew on peripheral blood mononuclear cells (PBMCs), taken when the disease was refractory, from a patient treated with antithyroid drugs. This receptor was obtained from a female donor with Graves disease. As DNA, the CDR3 is TGTGCCTGGAGTGCACCGGGACTAGCTGCCCGCATCTTC. Translating it yields CAWSAPGLAARIF.